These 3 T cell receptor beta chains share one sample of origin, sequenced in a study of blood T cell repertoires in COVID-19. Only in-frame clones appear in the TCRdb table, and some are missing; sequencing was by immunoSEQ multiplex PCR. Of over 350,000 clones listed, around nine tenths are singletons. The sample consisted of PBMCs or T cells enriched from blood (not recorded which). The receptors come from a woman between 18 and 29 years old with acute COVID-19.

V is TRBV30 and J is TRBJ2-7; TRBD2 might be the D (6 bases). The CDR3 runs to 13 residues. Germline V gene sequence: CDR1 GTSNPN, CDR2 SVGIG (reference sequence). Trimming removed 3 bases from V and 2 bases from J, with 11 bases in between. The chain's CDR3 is CAWRAGKTYEQYF. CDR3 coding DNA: TGTGCCTGGAGGGCGGGAAAGACCTACGAGCAGTACTTC.

In nucleotides, the CDR3 is TGTGCCATTGAACCGGGACAGGGGCTAAATGAGCAGTTCTTC. Protein sequence: CAIEPGQGLNEQFF. The V and J genes are TRBV10-3 and TRBJ2-1; 10 nucleotides align to TRBD1. The CDR3 is 14 residues long. J lost 7 bases, V lost 9 bases, and 9 bases had no gene match. Germline values: CDR1 ENHRY, CDR2 SYGVKD.

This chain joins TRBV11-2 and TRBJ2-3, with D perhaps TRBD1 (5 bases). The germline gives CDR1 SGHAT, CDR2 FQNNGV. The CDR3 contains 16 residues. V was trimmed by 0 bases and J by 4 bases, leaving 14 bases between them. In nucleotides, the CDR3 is TGTGCCAGCAGCTTAGACGACAAGGGGCGCTCAGATACGCAGTATTTT. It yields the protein CASSLDDKGRSDTQYF.